This record looks at one T cell receptor (beta chain) sequence and its context. The data belong to a study of blood T cell repertoires in COVID-19. V lost 0 bases and J lost 3, with 18 bases in between. The CDR3 has 18 residues. Clones were read by immunoSEQ multiplex PCR, and TCRdb kept only the in-frame ones, dropping some. This table holds a few hundred thousand clones, roughly 88% found once. The chain combines TRBV5-3 with TRBJ2-2, with D perhaps matching TRBD2 (6 bases). TRBV5-3 is reported as an ORF; its role is uncertain. Sequenced sample: PBMCs or T cells enriched from blood (not recorded which). The receptor was derived from a man between 18 and 29 years old who had recovered from COVID-19. CDR3 region: CARSLGVTSHEDTGELFF. The CDR3 DNA reads TGTGCCAGAAGCTTGGGGGTTACTAGCCATGAGGACACCGGGGAGCTGTTTTTT.